A selection of T cell receptor beta chains follows, all from one sample in a study of identical twins. TCRdb called the 5' RACE reads again in MiXCR, with one record for every CDR3 protein. Of 420,000 or so distinct CDR3 sequences listed, approximately 17% are singletons. Sequencing input: naive T cells sorted from blood. The receptors here all came from a man aged 50-59 years in good health. Both conserved end residues are part of each CDR3. D genes are given only for firm matches. Expanded clones get a size class; other rows say once, few or many, or leave the size out.

>-|TRBV12-3/TRBV12-4|TRBJ2-2|-|15
TGTGCCAGCAGTTTCATGTTAGTGAGCACCGGGGAGCTGTTTTTT
CASSFMLVSTGELFF
>-|TRBV7-9|TRBJ2-7|-|14
TGTGCCAGCAGCTTTGGGACAAAGACCTACGAGCAGTACTTC
CASSFGTKTYEQYF
>-|TRBV20-1|TRBJ2-1|TRBD2|16
TGCAGTGCTAGGTCTAGCGGGGGGGCGGTCTACAATGAGCAGTTCTTC
CSARSSGGAVYNEQFF
>-|TRBV20-1|TRBJ2-1|-|12
TGCAGTGCTAGAGTTCGGGACAATGAGCAGTTCTTC
CSARVRDNEQFF
>-|TRBV12-3/TRBV12-4|TRBJ2-5|-|13
TGTGCCAGCAGTCCGATTCGGGGAGAGACCCAGTACTTC
CASSPIRGETQYF
>-|TRBV12-3/TRBV12-4|TRBJ2-7|TRBD2|17
TGTGCCAGCAGTTTAATCCCGTTAGCGGGAGAAACCTACGAGCAGTACTTC
CASSLIPLAGETYEQYF
>many|TRBV4-2|TRBJ2-1|-|13
TGTGCCAGCAGCCCCGCGCTTAGTGTTGAGCAGTTCTTC
CASSPALSVEQFF
>-|TRBV30|TRBJ2-3|-|14
TGTGCCTGGCGGATGACCATTAATGCAGATACGCAGTATTTT
CAWRMTINADTQYF
>-|TRBV15|TRBJ2-6|TRBD1|18
TGTGCCACCAGCAAAGGGGCGGACAGGCACTCTGGGGCCAACGTCCTGACTTTC
CATSKGADRHSGANVLTF
>many|TRBV29-1|TRBJ2-1|-|10
TGCAGCGCCCTGACTGAAAGGCAGTTCTTC
CSALTERQFF
>many|TRBV5-1|TRBJ2-7|-|13
TGCGCCAGCAGCCCGGGACGGACCTACGAGCAGTACTTC
CASSPGRTYEQYF
>-|TRBV12-3/TRBV12-4|TRBJ2-3|-|12
TGTGCCAGCAGTTTGCCATCAGATACGCAGTATTTT
CASSLPSDTQYF
>few|TRBV7-8|TRBJ2-4|TRBD1|15
TGTGCCAGCAGCTTAATCGGGACAGCCCCAAACATTCAGTACTTC
CASSLIGTAPNIQYF
>many|TRBV6-5|TRBJ1-6|-|16
TGTGCCAGCAGTTCTCAGGACGGTTACTATAATTCACCCCTCCACTTT
CASSSQDGYYNSPLHF
>-|TRBV20-1|TRBJ2-1|TRBD1|15
TGCAGTGCTGAGGGGACAGGGGGCGCCGACAATGAGCAGTTCTTC
CSAEGTGGADNEQFF
>few|TRBV9|TRBJ2-2|-|15
TGTGCCAGCAGCGTTGGGCAGACGAACACCGGGGAGCTGTTTTTT
CASSVGQTNTGELFF
>-|TRBV6-1|TRBJ2-7|-|13
TGTGCCTCCCGACTCAGGGGTATTAACGAGCAGTACTTC
CASRLRGINEQYF
>many|TRBV27|TRBJ2-1|-|15
TGTGCCAGCAGTTCTTTTGCGGGAACCAACAATGAGCAGTTCTTC
CASSSFAGTNNEQFF
>many|TRBV12-3/TRBV12-4|TRBJ2-1|TRBD2|15
TGTGCCAGCAGCAATCTAGCGGGGGGTAGCAATGAGCAGTTCTTC
CASSNLAGGSNEQFF
>many|TRBV6-2/TRBV6-3|TRBJ1-1|-|14
TGTGCCAGCAGTTATTTGAGAGGGCTCACTGAAGCTTTCTTT
CASSYLRGLTEAFF
>-|TRBV4-1|TRBJ1-5|-|19
TGCGCCAGCAGCCAAGATGTGGGCCAGGGAAAAGCGAACAATCAGCCCCAGCATTTT
CASSQDVGQGKANNQPQHF
>few|TRBV7-9|TRBJ2-7|-|11
TGTGCCAGCAGCAACCCGGGGGAGCAGTACTTC
CASSNPGEQYF
>many|TRBV6-2/TRBV6-3|TRBJ2-7|TRBD2|15
TGTGCCAGCAGGGAACTAGCGGGAGAATCCTACGAGCAGTACTTC
CASRELAGESYEQYF
>many|TRBV10-3|TRBJ2-3|-|12
TGTGCCACCTCAGGACCCTCGGATACGCAGTATTTT
CATSGPSDTQYF
>-|TRBV29-1|TRBJ2-1|TRBD2|15
TGCAGCGTTGAAGCATTAGCGGGGCCCTACAATGAGCAGTTCTTC
CSVEALAGPYNEQFF
>many|TRBV3-1|TRBJ2-7|-|11
TGTGCCAGCAGCCGGGTCCACGAGCAGTACTTC
CASSRVHEQYF
>few|TRBV6-2/TRBV6-3|TRBJ2-3|TRBD2|20
TGTGCCAGCAGTTACTTCCCTTTTGCGGTTAGCGGGATTTCCACAGATACGCAGTATTTT
CASSYFPFAVSGISTDTQYF